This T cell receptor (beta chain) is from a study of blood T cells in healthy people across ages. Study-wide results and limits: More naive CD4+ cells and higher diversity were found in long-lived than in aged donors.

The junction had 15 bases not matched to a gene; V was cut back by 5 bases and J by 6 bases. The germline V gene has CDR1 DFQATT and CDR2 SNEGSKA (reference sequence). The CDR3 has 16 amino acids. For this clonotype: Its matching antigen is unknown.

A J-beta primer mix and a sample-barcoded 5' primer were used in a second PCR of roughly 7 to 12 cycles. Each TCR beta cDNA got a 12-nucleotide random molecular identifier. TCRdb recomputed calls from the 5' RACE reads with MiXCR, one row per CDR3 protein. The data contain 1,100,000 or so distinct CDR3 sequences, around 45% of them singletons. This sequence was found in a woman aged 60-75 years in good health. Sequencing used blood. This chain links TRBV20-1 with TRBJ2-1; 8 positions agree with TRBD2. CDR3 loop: CSAVPWRAGEVNEQFF. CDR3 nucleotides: TGCAGTGCTGTACCTTGGAGAGCGGGAGAGGTCAATGAGCAGTTCTTC.